This paragraph covers one T cell receptor beta chain sequence. Its antigen is currently unknown. These data come from a study of T cell responses to AZD1222 COVID-19 vaccine. Method: immunoSEQ multiplex PCR; TCRdb's copy keeps in-frame clones and lacks some. The sample holds 95,000 to 150,000 clones, 85% to 90% seen once. V shed 2 bases and J shed 1 base, with 8 bases lying between them. CDR1 and CDR2 from the germline V gene are SGHAT and FQNNGV. This CDR3 is 14 amino acids long. Points from the study as a whole: Two doses of AZD1222 preceded a rise in Spike-specific TCR breadth and depth. Clonal diversity was possibly underestimated, and the donors were mostly white British, with more females. Scientists sampled the repertoires only once the peak T cell response had passed.

The specimen was peripheral blood, collected on day 0 of AZD1222 vaccination. This TCR derives from an adult in good health. V gene TRBV11-2 combines with J gene TRBJ1-1; D ambiguous. The CDR3 DNA is TGTGCCAGCAGCTTAAAGTGGCAGAACACTGAAGCTTTCTTT. Encoded protein: CASSLKWQNTEAFF.